The T cell receptor beta chain under discussion was sequenced for a study of CD8 T cells in ankylosing spondylitis. Quantitative 5'-RACE with molecular barcodes generated TCR beta libraries. MiXCR, run by TCRdb on the 5' RACE reads, gives a single entry per CDR3 protein. The table includes about 150,000 distinct CDR3 sequences, 40% to 50% detected once. Trimming left V 6 bases short and J 2 bases short, with 12 bases between. The CDR3 is 14 residues long. Remarks on this clonotype: As yet, its antigen is unknown.

Overall study results and limits: Within matched ankylosing spondylitis synovial fluid, disease-linked clones were reportedly significantly enriched.

The sample comprised synovial fluid, either unsorted or a sorted T cell fraction (not recorded which). This clonotype was sampled from a male donor with ankylosing spondylitis. The gene calls are TRBV12-3 or TRBV12-4 and TRBJ2-3; tentative D call: TRBD1 (5 bases). CDR3 in DNA: TGTGCCAGCAGACGGACACTACCCACAGATACGCAGTATTTT. This sequence encodes CASRRTLPTDTQYF.